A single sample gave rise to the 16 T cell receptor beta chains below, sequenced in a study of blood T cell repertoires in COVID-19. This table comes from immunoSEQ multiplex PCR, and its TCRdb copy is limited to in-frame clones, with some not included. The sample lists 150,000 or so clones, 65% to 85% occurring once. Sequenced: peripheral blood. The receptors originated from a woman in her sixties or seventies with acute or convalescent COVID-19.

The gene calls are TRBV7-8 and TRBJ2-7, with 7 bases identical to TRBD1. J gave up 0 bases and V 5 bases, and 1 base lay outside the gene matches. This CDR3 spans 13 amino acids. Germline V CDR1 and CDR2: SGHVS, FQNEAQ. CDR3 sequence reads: CASSPGGSYEQYF. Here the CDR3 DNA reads TGTGCCAGCAGCCCAGGGGGCTCCTACGAGCAGTACTTC.

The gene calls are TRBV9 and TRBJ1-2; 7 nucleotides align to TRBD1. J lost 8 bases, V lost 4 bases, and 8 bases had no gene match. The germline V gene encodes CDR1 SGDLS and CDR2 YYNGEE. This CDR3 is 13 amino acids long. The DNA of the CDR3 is TGTGCCAGCAGCAATAACAGGGGAGGAGGCTACACCTTC. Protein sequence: CASSNNRGGGYTF.

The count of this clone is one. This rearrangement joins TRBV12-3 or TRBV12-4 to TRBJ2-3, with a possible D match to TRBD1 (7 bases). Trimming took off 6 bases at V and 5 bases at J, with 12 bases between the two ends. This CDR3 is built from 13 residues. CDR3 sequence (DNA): TGTGCCAGCAGCGGACAGGAGGGAGATACGCAGTATTTT. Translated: CASSGQEGDTQYF.

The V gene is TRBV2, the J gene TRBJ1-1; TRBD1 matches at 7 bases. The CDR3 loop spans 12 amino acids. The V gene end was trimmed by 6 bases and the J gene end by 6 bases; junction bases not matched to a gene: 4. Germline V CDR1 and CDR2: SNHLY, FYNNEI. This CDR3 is CASRDDRAEAFF. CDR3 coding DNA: TGTGCCAGCAGAGATGACAGGGCTGAAGCTTTCTTT. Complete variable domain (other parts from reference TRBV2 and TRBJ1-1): EPEVTQTPSHQVTQMGQEVILRCVPISNHLYFYWYRQILGQKVEFLVSFYNNEISEKSEIFDDQFSVERPDGSNFTLKIRSTKLEDSAMYFCASRDDRAEAFFGQGTRLTVV.

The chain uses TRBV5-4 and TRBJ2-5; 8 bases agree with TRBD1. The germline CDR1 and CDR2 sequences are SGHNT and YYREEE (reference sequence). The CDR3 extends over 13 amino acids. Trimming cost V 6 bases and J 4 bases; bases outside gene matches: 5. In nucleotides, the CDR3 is TGTGCCAGCACCGGACAGGGTAGAGAGACCCAGTACTTC. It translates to CASTGQGRETQYF.

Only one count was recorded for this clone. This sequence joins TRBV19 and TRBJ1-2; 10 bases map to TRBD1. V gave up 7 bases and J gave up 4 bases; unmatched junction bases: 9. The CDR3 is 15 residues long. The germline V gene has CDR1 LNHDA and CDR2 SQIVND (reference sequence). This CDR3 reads CASTNSGTGAYGYTF. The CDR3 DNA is TGTGCCAGTACCAATTCGGGGACAGGGGCCTATGGCTACACCTTC.

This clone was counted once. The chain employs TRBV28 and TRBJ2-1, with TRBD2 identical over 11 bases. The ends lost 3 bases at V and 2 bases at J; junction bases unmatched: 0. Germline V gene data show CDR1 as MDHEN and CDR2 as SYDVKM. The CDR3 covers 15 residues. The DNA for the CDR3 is TGTGCCAGCAGTTTTAGCGGGGGGGCCTACAATGAGCAGTTCTTC. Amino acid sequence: CASSFSGGAYNEQFF. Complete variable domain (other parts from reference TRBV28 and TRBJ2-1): DVKVTQSSRYLVKRTGEKVFLECVQDMDHENMFWYRQDPGLGLRLIYFSYDVKMKEKGDIPEGYSVSREKKERFSLILESASTNQTSMYLCASSFSGGAYNEQFFGPGTRLTVL.

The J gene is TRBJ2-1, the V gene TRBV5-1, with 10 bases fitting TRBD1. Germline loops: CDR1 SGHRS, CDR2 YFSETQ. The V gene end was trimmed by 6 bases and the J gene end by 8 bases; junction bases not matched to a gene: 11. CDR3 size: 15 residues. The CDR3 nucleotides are TGCGCCAGCATCCCGGGCGGGACAGGGGTGCATGAGCAGTTCTTC. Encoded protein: CASIPGGTGVHEQFF.

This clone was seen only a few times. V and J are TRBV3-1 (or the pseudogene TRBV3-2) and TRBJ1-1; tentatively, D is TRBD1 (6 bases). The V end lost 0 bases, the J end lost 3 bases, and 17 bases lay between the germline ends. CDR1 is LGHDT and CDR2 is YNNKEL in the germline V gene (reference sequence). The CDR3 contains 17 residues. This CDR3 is CASSQEWSGGKDTEAFF. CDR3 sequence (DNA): TGTGCCAGCAGCCAAGAGTGGAGCGGGGGCAAGGACACTGAAGCTTTCTTT.

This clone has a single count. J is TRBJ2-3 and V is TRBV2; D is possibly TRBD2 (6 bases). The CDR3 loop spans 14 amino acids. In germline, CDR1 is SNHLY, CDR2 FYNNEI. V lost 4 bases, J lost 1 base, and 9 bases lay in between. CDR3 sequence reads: CASSARGGTDTQYF. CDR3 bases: TGTGCCAGCAGTGCTCGCGGGGGCACAGATACGCAGTATTTT.

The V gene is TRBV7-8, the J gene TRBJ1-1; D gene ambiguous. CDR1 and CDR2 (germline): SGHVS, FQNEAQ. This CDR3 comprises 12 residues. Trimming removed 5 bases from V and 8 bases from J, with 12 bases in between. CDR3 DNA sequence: TGTGCCAGCAGCCTGAGATCACAGGAAGCTTTCTTT. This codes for CASSLRSQEAFF.

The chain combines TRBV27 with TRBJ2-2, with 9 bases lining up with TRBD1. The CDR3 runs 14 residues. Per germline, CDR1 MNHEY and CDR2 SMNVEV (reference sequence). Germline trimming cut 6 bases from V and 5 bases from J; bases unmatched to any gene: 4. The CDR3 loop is CASRGQGKTGELFF. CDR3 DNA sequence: TGTGCCAGCAGGGGACAGGGAAAGACCGGGGAGCTGTTTTTT.

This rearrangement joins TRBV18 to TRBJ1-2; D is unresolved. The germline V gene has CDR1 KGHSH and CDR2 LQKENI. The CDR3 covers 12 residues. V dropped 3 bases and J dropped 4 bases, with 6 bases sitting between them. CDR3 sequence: CASSPNIYGYTF. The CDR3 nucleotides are TGTGCCAGCTCACCGAACATCTATGGCTACACCTTC.

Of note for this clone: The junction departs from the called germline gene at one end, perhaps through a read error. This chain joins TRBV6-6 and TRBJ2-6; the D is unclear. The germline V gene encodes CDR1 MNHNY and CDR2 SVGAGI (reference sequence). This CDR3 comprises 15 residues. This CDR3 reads CASGYENSGANVLTF. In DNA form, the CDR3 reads TGTGCCAGCGGTTATGAGAACTCTGGGGCCAACGTCCTGACTTTC.

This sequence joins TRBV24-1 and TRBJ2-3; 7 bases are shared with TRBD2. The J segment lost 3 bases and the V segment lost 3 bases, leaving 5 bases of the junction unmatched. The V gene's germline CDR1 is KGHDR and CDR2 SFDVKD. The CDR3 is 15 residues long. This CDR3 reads CATSDPKGGTDTQYF. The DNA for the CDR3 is TGTGCCACCAGTGATCCCAAGGGAGGGACAGATACGCAGTATTTT.

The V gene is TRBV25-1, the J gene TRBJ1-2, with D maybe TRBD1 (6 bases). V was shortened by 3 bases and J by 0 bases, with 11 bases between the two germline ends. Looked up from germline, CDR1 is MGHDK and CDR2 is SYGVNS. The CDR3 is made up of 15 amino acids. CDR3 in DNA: TGTGCCAGCAGTGAGGACAGCCTAGCTAACTATGGCTACACCTTC. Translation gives CASSEDSLANYGYTF.